This T cell receptor beta chain comes out of a study of blood T cell repertoires in COVID-19. As for the study in general: From the United States, Italy and Spain came samples of acute and convalescent COVID-19. PBMCs, B-cell-depleted T cells, or T cells were the source of the cDNA or gDNA that made up the material.

CDR1 GTSNPN and CDR2 SVGIG come from the germline V gene (reference sequence). Trimming left V 7 bases short and J 2 bases short, with 15 bases between. This CDR3 is 13 amino acids long. Study processing details: Amplification of reference gene primers was used by the study to estimate nucleated cell counts. Sequencing used immunoSEQ multiplex PCR; TCRdb keeps in-frame clones, though not all of them. The DNA was the basis for D and trimming; V, J and clone size are from that table. The repertoire holds about 100,000 clones, with around 90% as singletons. Sequencing was performed on peripheral blood. V and J are TRBV30 and TRBJ2-7; possible D gene TRBD1, 6 bases. This sequence was found in a woman aged 55-69 years with acute or convalescent COVID-19. The CDR3 spells CAYTGTSAYEQYF. The CDR3 DNA follows: TGTGCCTACACCGGGACATCCGCCTACGAGCAGTACTTC.